A selection of T cell receptor beta chains follows, all from one sample in a study of blood T cell repertoires in COVID-19. Libraries were prepared by immunoSEQ multiplex PCR; TCRdb keeps only in-frame clonotypes and omits some of them. The table has roughly 290,000 clones, 75% to 90% seen once; the top ten hold approximately 0.84%. The sequencing input was peripheral blood. These receptor sequences come from a man under 40 with acute or convalescent COVID-19. Each CDR3 is given without its conserved first and last residue. Rows give clone size only sometimes, using once, few, many, or a class for an expanded clone.

TRBJ1-1,once,TRBV4-2,12,ASSQVSQIEGAF
TRBJ1-4,once,TRBV27,11,ASSFSVNEKLF
TRBJ1-5,.,TRBV5-1,11,ASSLGVNQPQH
TRBJ1-5,.,TRBV7-9,12,ASSARGSYQPQH
TRBJ1-5,.,TRBV28,12,ASRQTGYNQPQH
TRBJ1-2,.,TRBV6-5,13,ASIPRGFVGFGYT
TRBJ1-6,.,TRBV28,12,ASGGRSYNSPLH
TRBJ1-1,.,TRBV3-1/TRBV3-2,14,ASSQDLAALNTEAF
TRBJ1-3,.,TRBV14,9,ASSYRNTIY
TRBJ1-1,.,TRBV2,15,ASSAPLTDSGNTEAF